One sample yielded the 14 T cell receptor beta chains listed below, sequenced in a study of cytomegalovirus exposure and HLA in healthy donors. PCR was performed using 60 Vbeta and 13 Jbeta primers. Libraries were prepared by immunoSEQ multiplex PCR; TCRdb keeps only in-frame clonotypes and omits some of them. The sample yields some 250,000 clones, around 81% seen once. Specimen: PBMCs. The source of these receptors is a woman aged 55-75 years in good health and CMV-seropositive.

The CDR3 loop reads CAWSETGHQPQHF. CDR3 nucleotide sequence: TGTGCCTGGAGTGAGACAGGCCATCAGCCCCAGCATTTT. The chain links TRBV30 to TRBJ1-5; D might be TRBD1 (6 bases). The length of the CDR3 is 13 residues. V lost 1 base and J 5 bases, leaving 9 bases between the germline ends. Germline CDR1 is GTSNPN and CDR2 is SVGIG (reference sequence).

This clone has only one observation. The rearrangement joins TRBV5-1 to TRBJ2-5; 8 bases are shared with TRBD2. V shed 5 bases, J shed 3 bases, and the junction held 9 bases outside the gene matches. The CDR3 runs 15 residues. In germline, CDR1 is SGHRS, CDR2 YFSETQ. CDR3 DNA sequence: TGCGCCAGCAGTGGGAGCGGGAGCTCTGAAGAGACCCAGTACTTC. The encoded protein is CASSGSGSSEETQYF. Looking up the rest from reference TRBV5-1 and TRBJ2-5 gives the full variable domain: KAGVTQTPRYLIKTRGQQVTLSCSPISGHRSVSWYQQTPGQGLQFLFEYFSETQRNKGNFPGRFSGRQFSNSRSEMNVSTLELGDSALYLCASSGSGSSEETQYFGPGTRLLVL.

The chain links TRBV6-1 to TRBJ1-5; no clear D. This CDR3 contains 12 residues. Per germline, CDR1 MNHNS and CDR2 SASEGT. Trimming shortened V by 7 bases and J by 6 bases, and 10 bases separated the two germline ends. The CDR3 DNA reads TGTGCCAGCAACCTAAACGGTCAGCCCCAGCATTTT. It codes for CASNLNGQPQHF.

The V and J genes are TRBV28 and TRBJ2-1; 12 bases match TRBD2. The ends lost 3 bases at V and 10 bases at J; junction bases unmatched: 4. Per germline, CDR1 MDHEN and CDR2 SYDVKM. CDR3 length equals 14 residues. The CDR3 loop is CASSLASGRGEQFF. As DNA, the CDR3 is TGTGCCAGCAGTTTGGCTAGCGGGAGGGGGGAGCAGTTCTTC.

The V and J genes are TRBV2 and TRBJ1-5, with D possibly being TRBD1 (6 bases). The CDR3 length is 15 residues. V gave up 6 bases and J gave up 2 bases, with 14 bases separating them. Per germline, CDR1 SNHLY and CDR2 FYNNEI. This CDR3 is CASRQQGIGNQPQHF. DNA for the CDR3: TGTGCCAGCAGGCAACAGGGCATTGGCAATCAGCCCCAGCATTTT.

There are a few counts of this clone. The chain has TRBV10-3 and TRBJ2-7; TRBD1 matches 7 bases. Germline V gene lookup returns CDR1 ENHRY and CDR2 SYGVKD. V dropped 4 bases and J dropped 2; count of bases not matched to a gene: 11. The CDR3 runs 16 residues. Here the CDR3 reads CAISGRQGRQAYEQYF. CDR3 nucleotide sequence: TGTGCCATCAGTGGCAGACAGGGCCGTCAGGCCTACGAGCAGTACTTC.

This clone was seen more than once but under ten times. The gene calls are TRBV19 and TRBJ2-7; 8 bases line up with TRBD1. CDR3 length equals 14 residues. After removal of 9 bases from V and 1 base from J, the junction contained 8 bases not matched to a gene. In germline, CDR1 is LNHDA, CDR2 SQIVND (reference sequence). CDR3 sequence reads: CASSSGTGSYEQYF. CDR3 nucleotides: TGTGCCAGCAGTTCCGGGACAGGTTCCTACGAGCAGTACTTC.

The chain has TRBV5-1 and TRBJ2-2, with D unclear. The CDR3 loop spans 15 amino acids. Germline CDR1 reads SGHRS; CDR2 reads YFSETQ. Trimming took off 0 bases at V and 0 bases at J, with 6 bases between the two ends. The CDR3 bases are TGCGCCAGCAGCTTGGGGGCCGCGAACACCGGGGAGCTGTTTTTT. Protein product: CASSLGAANTGELFF.

This chain uses TRBV7-9 with TRBJ2-3; 7 bases match TRBD1. This CDR3 comprises 16 residues. Germline V gene data show CDR1 as SEHNR and CDR2 as FQNEAQ (reference sequence). Germline trimming cut 1 base from V and 3 bases from J; bases unmatched to any gene: 7. CDR3 coding DNA: TGTGCCAGCAGCTTAGGCCGGGACAGAGCAACAGATACGCAGTATTTT. Amino acids: CASSLGRDRATDTQYF.

The rearrangement joins TRBV28 to TRBJ2-5; D may be TRBD1 (6 bases). Germline V lookup: CDR1 MDHEN, CDR2 SYDVKM. The length of the CDR3 is 14 residues. The V gene lost 5 bases and the J gene lost 3 bases, with 13 bases spanning the gap. CDR3 in amino acids: CASSRPDRKETQYF. The CDR3 DNA reads as TGTGCCAGCAGTCGCCCGGACAGAAAAGAGACCCAGTACTTC.

This chain uses TRBV9 with TRBJ2-7, with TRBD1 matching 7 bases. The germline CDR1 and CDR2 sequences are SGDLS and YYNGEE. V lost 0 bases, J lost 3 bases, and 6 bases stayed unmatched. This CDR3 comprises 15 residues. The CDR3 sequence: CASSVEGAINYEQYF. CDR3 DNA: TGTGCCAGCAGCGTAGAGGGGGCGATCAACTACGAGCAGTACTTC.

The CDR3 spells CASSSQTGKITDTQYF. The CDR3 nucleotides read TGTGCCAGCAGCTCTCAGACAGGGAAGATCACAGATACGCAGTATTTT. The chain has TRBV9 and TRBJ2-3, with TRBD1 matching over 7 bases. Germline CDR1 and CDR2: SGDLS and YYNGEE. CDR3 size: 16 residues. The trim removed 4 bases at V and 2 bases at J, leaving 10 bases unmatched.

The rearrangement uses TRBV18 and TRBJ1-1, with 9 bases matching TRBD1. The CDR3 has 16 residues. Germline V gene lookup returns CDR1 KGHSH and CDR2 LQKENI. Losses at the gene ends were 5 bases for V and 1 base for J; bases not matched to a gene: 8. The CDR3 region has the DNA TGTGCCAGCTCATCCTATTACAGGGGGCAGAACACTGAAGCTTTCTTT. This gives the protein CASSSYYRGQNTEAFF.

This rearrangement joins TRBV6-5 to TRBJ1-2; D may be TRBD1 (5 bases). Germline V gene data show CDR1 as MNHEY and CDR2 as SVGAGI. The V and J ends lost 6 bases and 6 bases respectively, with 14 bases between them. This CDR3 spans 13 amino acids. As DNA, the CDR3 is TGTGCCAGCAGGCGGCTTCAGGGAAATGGCTACACCTTC. Translating gives CASRRLQGNGYTF.